The rows below give T cell receptor beta chains drawn from one sample of a study of cytomegalovirus exposure and HLA in healthy donors. The data were produced by immunoSEQ multiplex PCR, yet TCRdb's version contains in-frame clones alone and is incomplete. This sample yields 150,000 to 200,000 clones, of which roughly 80% are seen a single time; about 4.7% belongs to the top ten. The specimen was PBMCs. The receptors were gathered from a man aged 30 to 45 in good health and CMV-seronegative. Both conserved end residues are part of each CDR3. Each record gives: clone size, J gene, V gene, D gene, CDR3 protein. A D gene is named only where the DNA matches it firmly. The size entry is marked missing in some rows and otherwise reads once, few, many or a size class.

NA	TRBJ1-2	TRBV13	NA	CASSYPLSVSLDYGYTF
NA	TRBJ2-3	TRBV7-3	TRBD2	CASSLTGRTSGGNTDTQYF
NA	TRBJ1-2	TRBV7-9	TRBD1	CASSLPQGALGYTF
few	TRBJ2-3	TRBV6-5	NA	CASSYKSLRTDTQYF
NA	TRBJ1-2	TRBV6-5	TRBD1	CASIDRVVGYTF
NA	TRBJ2-4	TRBV14	TRBD2	CASSQVGLAGPKNIQYF
NA	TRBJ2-7	TRBV28	NA	CASSPEVGRGYF
NA	TRBJ1-5	TRBV2	NA	CASSYSGRDNNQPQHF
NA	TRBJ1-2	TRBV28	NA	CASSLGNLDGYTF
NA	TRBJ2-7	TRBV5-4	TRBD2	CASSLVPSGGSEQYF
few	TRBJ1-5	TRBV18	NA	CASSPGLDQPQHF
NA	TRBJ2-2	TRBV6-4	TRBD1	CASSGGTEYTGELFF
NA	TRBJ2-7	TRBV10-3	TRBD2	CAISPRGRGAYEQYF
NA	TRBJ2-7	TRBV5-5	TRBD2	CASSLFEREDTRYEQYF
NA	NA	TRBV5-4	TRBD2	CASSRLAPLSSYNEQFF
NA	TRBJ2-5	TRBV7-9	TRBD1	CASSKRTGSYQETQYF
NA	TRBJ2-6	TRBV10-3	NA	CAIGEGDSGANVLTF
NA	TRBJ2-3	TRBV19	NA	CASSADREDTQYF
NA	TRBJ1-1	TRBV5-6	NA	CASSLRGSVREAFF
NA	TRBJ1-1	TRBV7-2	TRBD1	CASTGGLRLFF
NA	TRBJ1-1	TRBV2	TRBD1	CASSGRTGRTTEAFF
NA	TRBJ1-2	TRBV4-3	NA	CASSPEGGGYGYTF
NA	TRBJ1-2	TRBV29-1	NA	CSVEDWRGITGYTF
NA	TRBJ2-1	TRBV10-3	TRBD1	CAISGSTGTGKYNEQFF
NA	TRBJ2-5	TRBV28	TRBD1	CASSRGTEKETQYF
NA	TRBJ1-2	TRBV19	TRBD1	CASSTDRVNGYTF
NA	TRBJ1-1	TRBV19	NA	CASSIGGRNTEAFF
few	TRBJ2-3	TRBV27	NA	CASSLSPLRAGKIAGPTDTQYF
NA	TRBJ2-7	TRBV27	NA	CASSWLQSSPEQYF
few	TRBJ2-1	TRBV7-9	NA	CASSLLVDNEQFF
NA	TRBJ2-7	TRBV19	NA	CASSLLSGTYEQYF
NA	TRBJ2-1	TRBV27	NA	CASSLISLAESYNEQFF
NA	TRBJ1-5	TRBV25-1	NA	CASSEGGQPQHF
NA	TRBJ2-7	TRBV29-1	NA	CSVKTESYEQYF
once	TRBJ1-5	TRBV5-8	NA	CASSLVGQGAPQHF
medium-sized	TRBJ2-1	TRBV28	TRBD2	CASSSGLVPPHEQFF
NA	TRBJ1-5	TRBV25-1	NA	CASSEGGLPNQPQHF
NA	TRBJ2-4	TRBV7-9	TRBD2	CASSPARAGRVDIQYF